The clone carrying this TCR beta chain was counted a few times. These data originate in a study of T cells after yellow fever vaccination. On the study more broadly: Those fractions that held only low numbers of cells were prepared using the SMART-Seq v4 Ultra Low Input RNA kit.

V dropped 2 bases and J dropped 6 bases, with 12 bases sitting between them. The germline V gene has CDR1 SGHRS and CDR2 YFSETQ. The CDR3 runs 14 residues. It was through 5'RACE template switching that TCR cDNA was made, with a universal primer site and UMIs added. One entry per CDR3 protein results from TCRdb running MiXCR on the 5' RACE reads. The repertoire holds 300,000 or so distinct CDR3 sequences, approximately 10% seen once, with 3% to 3.5% in the top ten. The TCR sequence derives from a man in his late teens or twenties who received the YFV17D yellow fever vaccine. The chain joins TRBV5-1 to TRBJ2-1, with D possibly being TRBD1 or TRBD2 (5 bases each). The sample here was CD4+ T cells sorted from PBMCs, taken 5 days after the yellow fever booster vaccination. The CDR3 reads CASSFGAGSNEQFF. For the CDR3, the DNA is TGCGCCAGCAGCTTCGGGGCAGGGAGCAATGAGCAGTTCTTC. The full variable domain, in which reference TRBV5-1 and TRBJ2-1 provide the parts outside the CDR3, is KAGVTQTPRYLIKTRGQQVTLSCSPISGHRSVSWYQQTPGQGLQFLFEYFSETQRNKGNFPGRFSGRQFSNSRSEMNVSTLELGDSALYLCASSFGAGSNEQFFGPGTRLTVL.